This T cell receptor (beta chain) was recovered during a study of blood T cell repertoires in COVID-19. Study-level background: COVID-19 samples, acute and convalescent, were from the United States, Italy and Spain. The analysed material was cDNA or gDNA that came from T cells, B-cell-depleted T cells, or PBMCs.

In germline, CDR1 is SGHTA, CDR2 FQGNSA. This CDR3 has 16 residues. Deletions cut 1 base from V and 0 bases from J, with 10 bases between. Enrolment of Seattle patients took place during active infection, and they were followed longitudinally. Original processing methods: Reference gene primer amplification gave estimated nucleated cell counts. Repertoires were generated with immunoSEQ multiplex PCR, while TCRdb's copy carries only in-frame clones and drops some. D and trimming come from the DNA, and the V and J calls and clone size come from that table. The table includes roughly 300,000 clones, about nine tenths detected once.

The clonotype was recovered from a woman in her twenties or thirties with COVID-19, enrolled during active disease. The source material was peripheral blood. V usage is TRBV7-2 and J usage is TRBJ1-3, with D unresolved. CDR3: CASSLEMAGSGNTIYF. The CDR3 nucleotides are TGTGCCAGCAGCTTAGAAATGGCAGGCTCTGGAAACACCATATATTTT.